The entry that follows covers one T cell receptor beta chain sequence. Deletions cut 4 bases from V and 7 bases from J, with 8 bases between. Looked up from germline, CDR1 is MDHEN and CDR2 is SYDVKM. The CDR3 length is 11 residues. TCRdb's copy holds only in-frame clones and misses some; the assay was immunoSEQ multiplex PCR. The sample consists of around 310,000 clones, over 70% of them appearing once. Donors were grouped by their self-reported clinical history. The entry originates in a study of blood T cell repertoires in COVID-19. Study-wide context: T cells, B-cell-depleted T cells, or PBMCs provided the cDNA or gDNA that served as material.

This clonotype was sampled from a man aged 30 to 45 who had recovered from COVID-19. Sequenced input: PBMCs or T cells enriched from blood (not recorded which). The chain couples TRBV28 to TRBJ2-7; TRBD2 is a possible D gene (5 bases). This CDR3 reads CASSSDWEQYF. The CDR3 DNA reads TGTGCCAGCAGTTCGGACTGGGAGCAGTACTTC.